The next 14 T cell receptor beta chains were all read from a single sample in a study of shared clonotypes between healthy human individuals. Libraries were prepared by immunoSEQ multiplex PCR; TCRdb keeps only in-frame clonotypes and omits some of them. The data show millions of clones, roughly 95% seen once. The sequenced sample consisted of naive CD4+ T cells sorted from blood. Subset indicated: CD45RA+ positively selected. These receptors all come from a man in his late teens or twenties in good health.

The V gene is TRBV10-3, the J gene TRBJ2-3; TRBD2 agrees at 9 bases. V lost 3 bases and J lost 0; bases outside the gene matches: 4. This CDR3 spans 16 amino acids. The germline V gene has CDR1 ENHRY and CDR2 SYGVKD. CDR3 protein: CAISDTLAGSTDTQYF. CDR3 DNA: TGTGCCATCAGTGATACTCTAGCGGGGAGCACAGATACGCAGTATTTT.

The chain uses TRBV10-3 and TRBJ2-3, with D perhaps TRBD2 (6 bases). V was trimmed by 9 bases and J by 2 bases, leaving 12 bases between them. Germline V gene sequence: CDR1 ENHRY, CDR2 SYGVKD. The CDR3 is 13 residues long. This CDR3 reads CAMSRDFTDTQYF. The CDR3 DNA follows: TGTGCCATGAGCCGGGACTTCACAGATACGCAGTATTTT.

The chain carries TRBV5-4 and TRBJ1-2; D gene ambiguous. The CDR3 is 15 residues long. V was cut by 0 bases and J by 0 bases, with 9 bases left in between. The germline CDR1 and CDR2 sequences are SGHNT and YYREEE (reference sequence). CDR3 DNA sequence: TGTGCCAGCAGCTTGGTACACCTAGCTAACTATGGCTACACCTTC. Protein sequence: CASSLVHLANYGYTF.

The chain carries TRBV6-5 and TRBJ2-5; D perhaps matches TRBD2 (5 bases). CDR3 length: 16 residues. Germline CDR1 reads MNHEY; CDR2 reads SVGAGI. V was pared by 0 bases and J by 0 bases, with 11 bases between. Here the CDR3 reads CASSYSGVPNQETQYF. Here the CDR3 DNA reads TGTGCCAGCAGTTACTCCGGGGTCCCCAACCAAGAGACCCAGTACTTC.

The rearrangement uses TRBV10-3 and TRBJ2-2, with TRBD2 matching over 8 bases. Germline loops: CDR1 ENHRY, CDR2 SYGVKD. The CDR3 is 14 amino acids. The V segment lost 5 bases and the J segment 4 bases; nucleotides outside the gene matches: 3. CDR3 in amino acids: CAISFSGVTGELFF. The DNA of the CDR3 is TGTGCCATCAGTTTTAGCGGGGTCACCGGGGAGCTGTTTTTT.

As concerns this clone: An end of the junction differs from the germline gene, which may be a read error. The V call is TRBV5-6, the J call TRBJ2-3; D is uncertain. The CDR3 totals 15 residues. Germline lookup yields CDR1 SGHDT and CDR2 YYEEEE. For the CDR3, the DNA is TGCTCGTCACTCTTGGGGTCTGGGAACACAGATACGCAGTATTTT. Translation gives CSSLLGSGNTDTQYF.

The CDR3 sequence is CASSPGPRTTYEQYF. CDR3 in DNA: TGTGCCAGCTCACCAGGTCCAAGGACGACCTACGAGCAGTACTTC. The rearrangement links TRBV18 to TRBJ2-7; D uncertain. CDR1 and CDR2 from the germline V gene are KGHSH and LQKENI. CDR3 size: 15 residues. Deletions cut 2 bases from V and 2 bases from J, with 13 bases between.

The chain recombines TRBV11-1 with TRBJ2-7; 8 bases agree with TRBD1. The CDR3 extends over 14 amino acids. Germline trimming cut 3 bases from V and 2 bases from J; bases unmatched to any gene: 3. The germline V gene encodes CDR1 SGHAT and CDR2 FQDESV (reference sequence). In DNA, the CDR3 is TGTGCCAGCAGCTTGACAGGGGTGACCTACGAGCAGTACTTC. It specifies CASSLTGVTYEQYF.

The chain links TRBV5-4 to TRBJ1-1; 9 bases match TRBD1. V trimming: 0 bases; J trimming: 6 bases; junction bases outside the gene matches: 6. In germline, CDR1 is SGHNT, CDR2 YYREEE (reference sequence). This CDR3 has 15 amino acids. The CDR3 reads CASSLGNTGGPEAFF. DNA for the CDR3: TGTGCCAGCAGCTTGGGAAATACAGGGGGCCCTGAAGCTTTCTTT.

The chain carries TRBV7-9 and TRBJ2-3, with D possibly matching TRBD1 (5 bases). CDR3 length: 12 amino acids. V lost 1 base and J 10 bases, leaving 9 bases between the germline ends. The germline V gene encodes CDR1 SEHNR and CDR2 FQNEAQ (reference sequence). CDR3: CASSLGQMAQYF. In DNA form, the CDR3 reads TGTGCCAGCAGCTTAGGACAGATGGCGCAGTATTTT.

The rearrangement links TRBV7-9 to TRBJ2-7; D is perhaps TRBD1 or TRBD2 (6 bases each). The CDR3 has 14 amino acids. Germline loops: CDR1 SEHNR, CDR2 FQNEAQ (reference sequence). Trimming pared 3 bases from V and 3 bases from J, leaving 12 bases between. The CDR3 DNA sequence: TGTGCCAGCAGCTTTAGAGGGGGGATCTACGAGCAGTACTTC. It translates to CASSFRGGIYEQYF.

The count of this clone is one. The CDR3 DNA follows: TGTGCCAGCACTACAGTAAGCTCCTACAATGAGCAGTTCTTC. This sequence encodes CASTTVSSYNEQFF. The genes are TRBV6-1 and TRBJ2-1, with D unclear. This CDR3 comprises 14 residues. CDR1 and CDR2 (germline): MNHNS, SASEGT. The V and J ends lost 7 bases and 0 bases respectively, with 10 bases between them.

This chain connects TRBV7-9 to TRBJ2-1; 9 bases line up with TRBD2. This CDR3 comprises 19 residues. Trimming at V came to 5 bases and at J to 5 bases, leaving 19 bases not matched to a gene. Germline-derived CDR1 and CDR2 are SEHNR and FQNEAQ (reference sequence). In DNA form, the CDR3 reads TGTGCCAGCAGCCACAAAAACATTGTTTTAGCGGGAGTCAACAATGAGCAGTTCTTC. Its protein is CASSHKNIVLAGVNNEQFF.

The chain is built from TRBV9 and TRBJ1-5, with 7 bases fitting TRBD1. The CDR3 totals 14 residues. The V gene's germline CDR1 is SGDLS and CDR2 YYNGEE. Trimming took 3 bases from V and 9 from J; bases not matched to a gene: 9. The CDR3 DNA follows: TGTGCCAGCAGCGGAGAGGGACAGTCCAGGCCCCAGCATTTT. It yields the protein CASSGEGQSRPQHF.